This is a list of T cell receptor beta chains from one sample in a study of vaccination and CD4 T cells after COVID-19. From the PCR reads, TCRdb called clonotypes with MiXCR, one entry per CDR3 protein. The table shows approximately 4,100 distinct CDR3 sequences, with around 20% occurring only once. Their antigens remain unidentified. The sequenced material came from CD4+ T cells from blood, cultured in vitro. All receptors derive from a human donor who had recovered from COVID-19. The CDR3 runs from the conserved cysteine through the conserved F or W. D genes are given only for firm matches. Size tells how often a clone was seen (once, few, many) or the class of an expanded clone, and some rows leave it out.

-	TRBJ1-2	-	TRBV5-6	TGTGCCAGCAGCTTAAGGGTGGGCTACACCTTC	CASSLRVGYTF
-	TRBJ1-4	TRBD1	TRBV6-1	TGTGCCAGCAGCCCTGGACAGGGATGGGATAATGAAAAACTGTTTTTT	CASSPGQGWDNEKLFF
few	TRBJ2-5	-	TRBV12-3/TRBV12-4	TGTGCCAGCAGGCGAAGTACAGGGCGAGAGACCCAGTACTTC	CASRRSTGRETQYF
-	TRBJ2-2	TRBD1	TRBV2	TGTGCCAGCAGTATACAGGGGGCTAAGAACACCGGGGAGCTGTTTTTT	CASSIQGAKNTGELFF
-	TRBJ2-7	TRBD1	TRBV10-1	TGCGCCAGCAGTGAAGGGGGCTCCTACGAGCAGTGCTTC	CASSEGGSYEQCF
-	TRBJ2-6	-	TRBV12-3/TRBV12-4	TGTGCCAGCAGTTTAGGGTCCGGGGGTTCTGGGGCCAACGTCCTGACTTTC	CASSLGSGGSGANVLTF
-	TRBJ2-6	TRBD2	TRBV6-2/TRBV6-3	TGTGCCAGCAGCCCGACTAGCGGGGTCTCTGGGGCCAACGTCCTGACTTTC	CASSPTSGVSGANVLTF
few	TRBJ1-1	-	TRBV6-2/TRBV6-3	TGTGCCAGCAGCCCCCATCAGACAGGAGGCCAGAACACTGAAGCTTTCTTT	CASSPHQTGGQNTEAFF
-	TRBJ2-7	-	TRBV20-1	TGCAGTGCTAGAGCTTCCTACGAGCAGTACTTC	CSARASYEQYF
-	TRBJ2-1	-	TRBV5-4	TGTGCCAGCAGCTTGGGGGCAAATGAGCAGTTCTTC	CASSLGANEQFF
-	TRBJ2-5	-	TRBV6-1	TGTGCCAGCAGCGCCTTTGGGGGGGGGCGGGAGACCCAGTACTTC	CASSAFGGGRETQYF
-	TRBJ2-2	TRBD2	TRBV6-1	TGTGCCAGCAGTGAACTCGGGGGGATACGGGAGCTGTTTTTT	CASSELGGIRELFF
few	TRBJ2-4	TRBD1	TRBV7-2	TGTGCCAGCAGCTCCGACCAGGGGGCGGTTCAGTACTTC	CASSSDQGAVQYF
-	TRBJ1-2	TRBD1	TRBV12-3/TRBV12-4	TGTGCCAGCAGTCGCGGGCAGGGGGTGTGGGCCTTC	CASSRGQGVWAF
large	TRBJ2-5	TRBD2	TRBV27	TGTGCCAGCAGTTTAAACGGGGGGGCCTGGGAGACCCAGTACTTC	CASSLNGGAWETQYF
-	TRBJ2-5	-	TRBV20-1	TGCAGTGCTAGTCGGGGGGCCTGGGAGACCCAGTACTTC	CSASRGAWETQYF
-	TRBJ1-2	-	TRBV5-1	TGCGCCAGCAGCTTGGATACCCTCAGCTATGGCTACACCTTC	CASSLDTLSYGYTF
few	TRBJ1-1	TRBD1	TRBV12-3/TRBV12-4	TGTGCCAGCAGCCTTACACCGGGACAGGGGATCGGAGCTTTCTTT	CASSLTPGQGIGAFF
once	TRBJ2-2	TRBD1	TRBV2	TGTGCCAGCAGTGAACGACAGGGCGGAACCGGGGAGCTGTTTTTT	CASSERQGGTGELFF
medium-sized	TRBJ1-1	-	TRBV6-1	TGTGCCAGCAGTAGGGACCCTCGGGGAACTGAAGCTTTCTTT	CASSRDPRGTEAFF
medium-sized	TRBJ1-5	-	TRBV10-3	TGTGCCATCAGCGAGCAGGCCCTGAGCAATCAGCCCCAGCATTTT	CAISEQALSNQPQHF
medium-sized	TRBJ1-2	-	TRBV19	TGTGCCAGCTCAGTAGACTATGGCTACACCTTC	CASSVDYGYTF
medium-sized	TRBJ2-5	-	TRBV5-1	TGCGCCAGCAGCAAGGACAGTCCCCACCAAGAGACCCAGTACTTC	CASSKDSPHQETQYF
few	TRBJ1-5	-	TRBV18	TGTGCCAGCTCACCGGGGGCAAGCCGTCCACAAACGTATAGCAATCAGCCCCAGCATTTT	CASSPGASRPQTYSNQPQHF
-	TRBJ2-3	TRBD2	TRBV2	TGTGCCAGCTTAGCGGGGGGCTGGGATACGCAGTATTTT	CASLAGGWDTQYF
-	TRBJ2-1	TRBD2	TRBV4-1	TGCGCCAGCAGCCAAGACCCTAGCGGGGGCCTACGCTCCTACAATGAGCAGTTCTTC	CASSQDPSGGLRSYNEQFF
-	TRBJ1-5	-	TRBV4-2	TGTGCCAGCAGCCAAGATCATGGCAATCAGCCCCAGCATTTT	CASSQDHGNQPQHF
large	TRBJ1-2	-	TRBV10-3	TGTGCCATCAGTGGGAGGACAGTGACTTCCCAGGCCTATGGCTACACCTTC	CAISGRTVTSQAYGYTF